The 15 T cell receptor beta chains presented below share a single source sample, sequenced in a study of regulatory T cells in long-lasting Graves disease. Time point specified: newly diagnosed GD, antithyroid drugs for less than 3 months. Construction of the TCR library relied on RNA isolated from PBMCs. Arm-PCR with iRepertoire HTBI primers amplified the CDR3 regions for these TCR beta libraries. MiXCR, run by TCRdb on the multiplex PCR reads, gives a single entry per CDR3 protein. The data show a few hundred thousand distinct CDR3 sequences, with around 21% seen just once and more than 11% held by the top ten. The sample was peripheral blood mononuclear cells (PBMCs), taken at new diagnosis, from a patient treated with antithyroid drugs. The source of these receptors is a female donor with Graves disease.

This clonotype was observed many times. The rearrangement joins TRBV7-2 to TRBJ2-2; a weak D match, TRBD1 (6 bases). Germline CDR1 SGHTA, CDR2 FQGNSA. The CDR3 totals 15 residues. With 0 bases removed from V and 5 bases from J, the gap between germline ends came to 10 bases. The CDR3: CASSLAGASTGELFF. DNA of the CDR3: TGTGCCAGCAGCTTAGCGGGGGCGTCAACCGGGGAGCTGTTTTTT.

In its sample, this clonotype was seen many times. The V gene is TRBV5-5, the J gene TRBJ2-2; no firm D call. Per germline, CDR1 SGHKS and CDR2 YYEKEE (reference sequence). The V end was cut by 0 bases, the J end by 5 bases, with 14 bases between. This CDR3 has 16 residues. CDR3 sequence reads: CASSLVDQTPTGELFF. CDR3 nucleotide sequence: TGTGCCAGCAGCTTGGTCGACCAGACACCGACCGGGGAGCTGTTTTTT.

Details on this clonotype: A read error is possible here, since a much larger clone lies one base away. V usage is TRBV12-3 or TRBV12-4 and J usage is TRBJ2-2; TRBD2 aligns across 9 bases. The CDR3 has 15 amino acids. In DNA form, the CDR3 reads TGTGCCAGCAGTTTACTAGCGGGGAACACCGGGGAGCTGTCTTTT. This encodes CASSLLAGNTGELSF.

Ten or more counts support this clonotype. This chain joins TRBV7-2 and TRBJ2-3, with TRBD2 matching 11 bases. The junction had 6 bases not matched to a gene; V was cut back by 5 bases and J by 2 bases. Germline V CDR1 and CDR2: SGHTA, FQGNSA. This CDR3 is built from 16 residues. CDR3 nucleotides: TGTGCCAGCAGCCCAACTAGCGGGGGACCCACAGATACGCAGTATTTT. Its translation: CASSPTSGGPTDTQYF.

This clonotype came up many times. DNA of the CDR3: TGTGCCAGCAGTGATCGGGACAGGGTTGATGAGCAGTTCTTC. Translated: CASSDRDRVDEQFF. The V gene is TRBV6-1, the J gene TRBJ2-1, with 9 nucleotides matching TRBD1. Trimming took 3 bases from V and 8 from J; bases not matched to a gene: 5. The CDR3 is 14 amino acids. The germline V gene encodes CDR1 MNHNS and CDR2 SASEGT.

This clonotype was seen at least ten times. The rearrangement uses TRBV6-1 and TRBJ2-1; D might be TRBD2 (6 bases). The V end was cut by 5 bases, the J end by 9 bases, with 11 bases between. This CDR3 contains 12 residues. CDR1 MNHNS and CDR2 SASEGT come from the germline V gene. CDR3 amino acids: CASSNGRGEQFF. As DNA, the CDR3 is TGTGCCAGCAGTAACGGGAGAGGTGAGCAGTTCTTC.

The V and J genes are TRBV11-2 and TRBJ2-1; possibly TRBD2 for D (6 bases). CDR3 size: 12 residues. The V end lost 5 bases, the J end lost 12 bases, and 14 bases lay between the germline ends. Germline V CDR1 and CDR2: SGHAT, FQNNGV. CDR3 sequence reads: CASSDSGVGQFF. CDR3 DNA: TGTGCCAGCAGCGATTCGGGAGTCGGGCAGTTCTTC.

This clonotype was detected only a few times. The chain employs TRBV30 and TRBJ2-1; TRBD2 aligns across 9 bases. From germline, CDR1 is GTSNPN and CDR2 SVGIG (reference sequence). This CDR3 is 14 amino acids long. The CDR3 coding sequence is TGTACCGGTTTGCGCCTAGCGGGAAGTGACGAGCAGTTCTTC. It yields the protein CTGLRLAGSDEQFF.

This clonotype came up many times. The chain couples TRBV4-1 to TRBJ2-7; D uncertain. This CDR3 has 14 residues. Germline V lookup: CDR1 MGHRA, CDR2 YSYEKL. The V and J ends lost 4 bases and 5 bases respectively, with 15 bases between them. This chain's CDR3 is CASSPASTNDEQYF. The CDR3 bases are TGCGCCAGCAGCCCCGCGAGCACGAACGACGAGCAGTACTTC.

The chain has TRBV29-1 and TRBJ2-3, with D maybe TRBD1 (6 bases). The CDR3 totals 12 residues. With 4 bases removed from V and 4 bases from J, the gap between germline ends came to 9 bases. Germline values: CDR1 SQVTM, CDR2 ANQGSEA. The CDR3 loop reads CSVGQDADTQYF. Here the CDR3 DNA reads TGCAGCGTTGGACAGGATGCAGATACGCAGTATTTT.

This clonotype was recorded at least ten times. The CDR3 is CASSLGSGQGIANTGELFF. CDR3 in DNA: TGTGCCAGCAGTTTAGGGTCGGGACAGGGGATCGCGAACACCGGGGAGCTGTTTTTT. The V gene is TRBV27, the J gene TRBJ2-2; 10 bases map to TRBD1. CDR3 length: 19 residues. The germline V gene has CDR1 MNHEY and CDR2 SMNVEV (reference sequence). Germline trimming cut 2 bases from V and 0 bases from J; bases unmatched to any gene: 9.

The table lists this clonotype with many counts. V usage is TRBV20-1 and J usage is TRBJ1-5; no clear D gene. Looked up from germline, CDR1 is DFQATT and CDR2 is SNEGSKA (reference sequence). CDR3 size: 16 residues. The V end was cut by 1 base, the J end by 0 bases, with 13 bases between. CDR3 nucleotides: TGCAGTGCTAGAGCGGGTGTGACTTATAGCAATCAGCCCCAGCATTTT. It is translated as CSARAGVTYSNQPQHF.

As regards this clonotype: This is likely an artifact of a read error, given a far larger clone one base away. V is TRBV7-8 and J is TRBJ2-7; D perhaps matches TRBD2 (5 bases). The CDR3 has 15 residues. The germline V gene encodes CDR1 SGHVS and CDR2 FQNEAQ. Here the CDR3 DNA reads TGTGTCAGCAGCCGCGGACGGGATTGGGACTACGAGCAGTACTTC. It encodes CVSSRGRDWDYEQYF. Full variable domain (remainder filled in from reference TRBV7-8 and TRBJ2-7): GAGVSQSPRYKVAKRGQDVALRCDPISGHVSLFWYQQALGQGPEFLTYFQNEAQLDKSGLPSDRFFAERPEGSVSTLKIQRTQQEDSAVYLCVSSRGRDWDYEQYFGPGTRLTVT.

Only a few counts were recorded for this clonotype. This chain joins TRBV5-4 and TRBJ2-1, with 8 bases that match TRBD2. Germline V gives CDR1 SGHNT, CDR2 YYREEE (reference sequence). The CDR3 consists of 14 residues. V lost 1 base and J lost 7; bases outside the gene matches: 4. CDR3 in DNA: TGTGCCAGCAGCTTGCCGGGAGGGGGTAATGAGCAGTTCTTC. It is translated as CASSLPGGGNEQFF.

In this sample, this clonotype turned up many times. The chain couples TRBV9 to TRBJ2-3; 11 bases align to TRBD2. This CDR3 comprises 16 residues. The V gene's germline CDR1 is SGDLS and CDR2 YYNGEE. Unmatched junction bases numbered 5, after V lost 5 bases and J lost 0 bases. For the CDR3, the DNA is TGTGCCAGCAGTAGTTGGACTAGCGGGAGCACAGATACGCAGTATTTT. Translating it yields CASSSWTSGSTDTQYF.